Listed here are 5 T cell receptor beta chains from one sample, sequenced in a study of CD8 T cells in Susac syndrome. A quantity of about 0.5 to 1 ug RNA underwent reverse transcription using random hexamers. TCRdb re-called the immunoSEQ multiplex PCR reads with MiXCR, one entry per CDR3 protein. This sample has some 120,000 distinct CDR3 sequences, with about 94% found just once. The sample was CD4+ T cells from PBMCs. The receptors were gathered from a human donor with multiple sclerosis.

This clonotype was seen only once. The chain employs TRBV12-3 or TRBV12-4 and TRBJ1-2, with a possible D match to TRBD1 (6 bases). The CDR3 length is 16 residues. The ends were cut back, 5 bases at V and 2 bases at J, with 18 bases in the middle. The CDR3 DNA follows: TGTGCCAGCAGTCCCGAGGTTATGGGGGGCAACTATGGCTACACCTTC. This translates into CASSPEVMGGNYGYTF.

This rearrangement joins TRBV7-9 to TRBJ1-2; D remains unclear. Germline V CDR1 and CDR2: SEHNR, FQNEAQ (reference sequence). Trimming removed 0 bases at V and 7 bases at J, with 9 bases between. This CDR3 region has 13 residues. CDR3 DNA sequence: TGTGCCAGCAGCTTAGCGCCCTGGGCTGGCTACACCTTC. This sequence encodes CASSLAPWAGYTF.

The CDR3 protein is CASTTSARETQYF. Here the CDR3 DNA reads TGTGCCAGTACGACTAGCGCTCGGGAGACCCAGTACTTC. The rearrangement links TRBV19 to TRBJ2-5; 8 nucleotides match TRBD2. J lost 5 bases, V lost 7 bases, and 6 bases had no gene match. The CDR3 is 13 amino acids. Germline CDR1 and CDR2: LNHDA and SQIVND (reference sequence).

V is TRBV7-2 and J is TRBJ2-7; 11 bases are shared with TRBD2. Germline loops: CDR1 SGHTA, CDR2 FQGNSA. This CDR3 has 15 amino acids. V shed 4 bases and J 7 bases; nucleotides not matched to a gene: 9. CDR3: CASSYIAGGPREQYF. The CDR3 DNA sequence: TGTGCCAGCAGCTATATAGCGGGAGGGCCTAGGGAGCAGTACTTC.

The J gene is TRBJ2-1, the V gene TRBV20-1; 9 bases are a match to TRBD1. Germline values: CDR1 DFQATT, CDR2 SNEGSKA (reference sequence). There are 15 residues in the CDR3. V shed 6 bases and J 6 bases; nucleotides not matched to a gene: 12. The CDR3, as DNA: TGCAGTGCCGAGTTGACAGGGGGAGCCTTCAATGAGCAGTTCTTC. It encodes CSAELTGGAFNEQFF.